The T cell receptor (beta chain) described here comes from a study of early T cells in non-severe SARS-CoV-2 infection. Overall study: Investigators sequenced bulk RNA drawn from unsorted whole blood, and chains remained unpaired.

Findings and limits, study-wide: The VDJdb matching leaned toward anti-spike CD8 responses and overlooked private and CD4 specificities.

Germline V lookup: CDR1 SEHNR, CDR2 FQNEAQ (reference sequence). Trimming cost V 7 bases and J 9 bases, with 13 bases left between them. CDR3 length: 12 amino acids. The TCR library protocol was used to attach unique molecular identifiers. These identifiers were attached to individual cDNA molecules. TCRdb itself ran the 5' RACE reads through MiXCR, one entry per CDR3 protein. Of approximately 35,000 distinct CDR3 sequences in the sample, about 5.7% were seen once. This clonotype occurred many times. The antigen remains unidentified. This rearrangement joins TRBV7-9 to TRBJ2-1; D ambiguous. The sequencing input was whole blood. The sequence was obtained from an adult who was a healthcare worker with PCR-confirmed SARS-CoV-2 infection or an uninfected control (not recorded which). The DNA of the CDR3 is TGTGCCAGCACTTGGGATCGAACTGAGCAGTTCTTC. Protein: CASTWDRTEQFF.